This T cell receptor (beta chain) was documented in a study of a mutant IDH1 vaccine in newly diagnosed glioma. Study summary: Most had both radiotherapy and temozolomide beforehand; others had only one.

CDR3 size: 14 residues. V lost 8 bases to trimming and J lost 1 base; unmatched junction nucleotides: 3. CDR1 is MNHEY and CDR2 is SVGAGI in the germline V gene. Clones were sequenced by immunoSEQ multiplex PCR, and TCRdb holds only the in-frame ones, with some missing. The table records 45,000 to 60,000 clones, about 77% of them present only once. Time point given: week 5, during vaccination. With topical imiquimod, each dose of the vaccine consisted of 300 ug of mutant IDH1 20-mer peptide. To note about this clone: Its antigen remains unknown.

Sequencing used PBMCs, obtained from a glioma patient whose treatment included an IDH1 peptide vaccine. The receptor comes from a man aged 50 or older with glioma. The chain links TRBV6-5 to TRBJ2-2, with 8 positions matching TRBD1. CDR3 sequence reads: CASGGTGNTGELFF. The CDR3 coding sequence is TGTGCCAGCGGAGGGACAGGGAACACCGGGGAGCTGTTTTTT.